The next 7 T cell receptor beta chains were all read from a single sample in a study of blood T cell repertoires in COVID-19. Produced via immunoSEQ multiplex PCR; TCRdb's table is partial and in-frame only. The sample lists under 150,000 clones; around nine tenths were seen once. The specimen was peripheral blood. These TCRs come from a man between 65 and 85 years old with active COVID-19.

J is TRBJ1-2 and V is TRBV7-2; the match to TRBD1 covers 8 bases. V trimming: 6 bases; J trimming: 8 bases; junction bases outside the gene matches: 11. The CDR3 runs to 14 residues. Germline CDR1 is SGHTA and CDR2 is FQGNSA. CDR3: CASRIGTGRGGYTF. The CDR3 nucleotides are TGTGCCAGCAGGATTGGGACAGGCAGGGGCGGCTACACCTTC.

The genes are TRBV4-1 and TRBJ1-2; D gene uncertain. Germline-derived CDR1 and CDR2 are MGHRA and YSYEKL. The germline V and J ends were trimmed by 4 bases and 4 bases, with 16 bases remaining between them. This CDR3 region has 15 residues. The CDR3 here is CASSPRAQDRYGYTF. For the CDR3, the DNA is TGCGCCAGCAGCCCTCGTGCGCAGGATCGCTATGGCTACACCTTC.

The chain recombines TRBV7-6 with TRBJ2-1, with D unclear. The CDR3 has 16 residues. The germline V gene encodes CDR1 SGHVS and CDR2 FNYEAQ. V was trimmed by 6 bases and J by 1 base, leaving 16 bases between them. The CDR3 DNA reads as TGTGCCAGCAGGCCAAATACCCAACTTTCCTACAATGAGCAGTTCTTC. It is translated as CASRPNTQLSYNEQFF.

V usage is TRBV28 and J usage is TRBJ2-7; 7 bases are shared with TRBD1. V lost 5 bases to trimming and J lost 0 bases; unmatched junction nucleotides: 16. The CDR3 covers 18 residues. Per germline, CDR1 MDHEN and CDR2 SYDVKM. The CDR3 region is CASSPAGTVELRSYEQYF. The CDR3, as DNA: TGTGCCAGCAGTCCCGCCGGGACAGTTGAGCTTCGCTCCTACGAGCAGTACTTC.

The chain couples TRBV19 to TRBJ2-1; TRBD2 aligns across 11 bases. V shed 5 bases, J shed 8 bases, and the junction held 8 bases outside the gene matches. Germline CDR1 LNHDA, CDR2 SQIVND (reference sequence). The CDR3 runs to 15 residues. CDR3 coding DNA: TGTGCCAGTAGTGAGGGGGGGACTAGCGGATATGAGCAGTTCTTC. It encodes CASSEGGTSGYEQFF.

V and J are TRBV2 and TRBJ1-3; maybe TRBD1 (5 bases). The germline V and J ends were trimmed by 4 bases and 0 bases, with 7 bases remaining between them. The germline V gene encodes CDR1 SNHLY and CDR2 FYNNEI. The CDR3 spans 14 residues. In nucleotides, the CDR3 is TGTGCCAGCAGTGTAGGGGTCTCTGGAAACACCATATATTTT. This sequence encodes CASSVGVSGNTIYF.

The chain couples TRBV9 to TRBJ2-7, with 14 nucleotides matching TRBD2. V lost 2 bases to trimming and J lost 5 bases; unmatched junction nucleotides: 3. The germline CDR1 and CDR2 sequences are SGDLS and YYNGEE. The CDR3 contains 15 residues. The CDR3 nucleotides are TGTGCCAGCAGCGTGGGGACTAGCGGGAGCCACGAGCAGTACTTC. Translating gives CASSVGTSGSHEQYF.